Below are 8 T cell receptor beta chains sequenced from a single sample in a study of molecular identifiers for immune sequencing clone quantification. TCRdb redid the calling of the PCR reads with MiXCR, one entry per CDR3 protein. The table lists about 510,000 distinct CDR3 sequences, less than 30% of them singletons. The sample taken for sequencing was naive CD8+ T cells from blood, with Jurkat cell RNA spiked in. Subset defined: FACS-sorted CD8+CD4-CCR7+CD45RA+ naive T cells. The receptors stem from a human donor in good health. Some libraries in this study had Jurkat cell RNA spiked in.

The chain couples TRBV14 to TRBJ2-3; 11 bases align to TRBD2. Germline V gives CDR1 SGHDN, CDR2 FVKESK. The CDR3 contains 14 residues. Unmatched junction bases numbered 4, after V lost 4 bases and J lost 7 bases. The CDR3 DNA follows: TGTGCCAGCAGCCTAGCGGGGGGGATCAATACGCAGTATTTT. Its translation is CASSLAGGINTQYF.

This clonotype was counted only a few times. The chain links TRBV7-2 to TRBJ2-7; 7 bases line up with TRBD2. Germline trimming cut 1 base from V and 2 bases from J; bases unmatched to any gene: 5. The germline CDR1 and CDR2 sequences are SGHTA and FQGNSA. This CDR3 is built from 15 residues. The CDR3 here is CASSLVSGATYEQYF. Here the CDR3 DNA reads TGTGCCAGCAGCTTAGTAAGCGGGGCCACCTACGAGCAGTACTTC.

This clonotype was picked up a small number of times. The V and J genes are TRBV19 and TRBJ2-3, with TRBD1 matching over 8 bases. This CDR3 contains 15 residues. Germline assignment: CDR1 LNHDA and CDR2 SQIVND (reference sequence). After removal of 7 bases from V and 4 bases from J, the junction contained 10 bases not matched to a gene. The CDR3 DNA follows: TGTGCCAGTAAGACGGTTCAGGGGGCGGCAGATACGCAGTATTTT. It codes for CASKTVQGAADTQYF.

Ten or more counts support this clonotype. This chain connects TRBV13 to TRBJ1-5; D gene uncertain. The germline CDR1 and CDR2 sequences are PRHDT and FYEKMQ (reference sequence). Trimming removed 5 bases at V and 0 bases at J, with 17 bases between. The CDR3 consists of 17 residues. The DNA of the CDR3 is TGTGCCAGCAGCCCCAAACCGAGACCAGATAGCAATCAGCCCCAGCATTTT. This codes for CASSPKPRPDSNQPQHF.

This rearrangement joins TRBV7-9 to TRBJ2-7; the match to TRBD2 covers 7 bases. The V gene end was trimmed by 1 base and the J gene end by 5 bases; junction bases not matched to a gene: 5. The germline gives CDR1 SEHNR, CDR2 FQNEAQ (reference sequence). The CDR3 runs 14 residues. CDR3 region: CASSLVREGHEQYF. For the CDR3, the DNA is TGTGCCAGCAGCTTAGTGAGGGAGGGGCACGAGCAGTACTTC.

This clonotype occurred many times. The chain recombines TRBV5-6 with TRBJ2-3, with 8 nucleotides matching TRBD2. This CDR3 contains 18 residues. Germline CDR1 SGHDT, CDR2 YYEEEE. Trimming cost V 4 bases and J 3 bases; bases outside gene matches: 16. The CDR3 reads CASSLWSQREWLTDTQYF. DNA for the CDR3: TGTGCCAGCAGCCTATGGTCTCAGCGGGAGTGGTTAACAGATACGCAGTATTTT.

This clonotype was seen repeatedly, ten times or more. CDR3 sequence reads: CASSPETGWGSPLHF. DNA for the CDR3: TGTGCCAGCAGCCCTGAGACAGGGTGGGGTTCACCCCTCCACTTT. The chain recombines TRBV3-1 with TRBJ1-6; 7 bases fit TRBD1. The CDR3 is 15 residues long. After removal of 4 bases from V and 9 bases from J, the junction contained 9 bases not matched to a gene. Germline values: CDR1 LGHDT, CDR2 YNNKEL (reference sequence).

This clonotype was detected ten times or more. The J gene is TRBJ2-7, the V gene TRBV7-2, with D perhaps given as TRBD1 or TRBD2 (6 bases each). Trimming pared 6 bases from V and 0 bases from J, leaving 18 bases between. The V gene's germline CDR1 is SGHTA and CDR2 FQGNSA. The CDR3 covers 16 residues. For the CDR3, the DNA is TGTGCCAGCAGTTGGTGGGGGGCCCTAAGCTCCTACGAGCAGTACTTC. As protein: CASSWWGALSSYEQYF.